This TCR beta chain was sequenced during a study of cytomegalovirus exposure and HLA in healthy donors. Both 60 Vbeta primers and 13 Jbeta primers went into the PCR. Clones were sequenced by immunoSEQ multiplex PCR, and TCRdb holds only the in-frame ones, with some missing. In the table there are over 100,000 clones, around 80% of which are singletons. On this clone itself: What it binds is unknown.

Study-wide findings and caveats: As a later analysis revealed, the rate of TCR association differed by HLA locus, with DRB1 most and HLA-C fewest.

CDR3 size: 13 residues. With V trimmed by 2 bases and J by 3 bases, 1 base remained unmatched. Germline V CDR1 and CDR2: MGHRA, YSYEKL. The rearrangement joins TRBV4-1 to TRBJ2-7, with 7 bases lining up with TRBD1. This receptor was taken from a man aged 30 to 39 in good health and CMV-seropositive. The specimen was PBMCs. The CDR3, as DNA: TGCGCCAGCAGCCAAAGACAGGGCTACGAGCAGTACTTC. As protein: CASSQRQGYEQYF.